A selection of T cell receptor beta chains follows, all from one sample in a study of metastatic and nonmetastatic thyroid tumors. TCRdb called clones again from the PCR reads with MiXCR. The table lists fewer than 35,000 clones, around 17% of them singletons. What was sequenced was blood. The receptors here all came from a male donor with papillary thyroid cancer or a benign thyroid nodule (not recorded which). Some clones in this sample may be carry-over from other donors' samples. CDR3s include the opening cysteine and the closing phenylalanine or tryptophan. D genes are given only for firm matches. Expanded clones are given a class, and other clones once, few, many or no size at all.

CDR3 protein: CASSSLGTSGETQYF
CDR3 DNA: TGTGCCAGCAGCTCCCTTGGGACTAGCGGGGAGACCCAGTACTTC
J gene: TRBJ2-5
V gene: TRBV11-2
clone size: many
D gene: TRBD2

CDR3 protein: CASSPSHNSPLHF
CDR3 DNA: TGTGCCAGCAGCCCGTCCCATAATTCACCCCTCCACTTT
J gene: TRBJ1-6
V gene: TRBV7-2
clone size: NA
D gene: NA

CDR3 protein: CASRAGTTYNEQFF
CDR3 DNA: TGTGCCAGCAGGGCCGGGACTACTTACAATGAGCAGTTCTTC
J gene: TRBJ2-1
V gene: TRBV28
clone size: few
D gene: TRBD2

CDR3 protein: CACSGTGDYEQYF
CDR3 DNA: TGTGCCTGTTCCGGCACAGGGGACTACGAGCAGTACTTC
J gene: TRBJ2-7
V gene: TRBV30
clone size: once
D gene: TRBD1

CDR3 protein: CASHRQGRNTEAFF
CDR3 DNA: TGTGCCAGCCATAGGCAGGGGAGGAACACTGAAGCTTTCTTT
J gene: TRBJ1-1
V gene: TRBV5-5
clone size: many
D gene: NA

CDR3 protein: CASSQGDGLAGGPKYNEQFF
CDR3 DNA: TGTGCCAGCAGCCAAGGGGATGGACTAGCGGGAGGGCCGAAGTACAATGAGCAGTTCTTC
J gene: TRBJ2-1
V gene: TRBV3-1
clone size: many
D gene: TRBD2

CDR3 protein: CASSGWTAYTEQFF
CDR3 DNA: TGTGCCAGCAGTGGGTGGACAGCCTACACGGAGCAGTTCTTC
J gene: TRBJ2-1
V gene: TRBV2
clone size: many
D gene: NA

CDR3 protein: CATSRSSLMGQYF
CDR3 DNA: TGTGCCACCAGCCGGTCCTCCCTGATGGGGCAGTACTTC
J gene: TRBJ2-7
V gene: TRBV24-1
clone size: NA
D gene: NA

CDR3 protein: CASRPDGYEQYF
CDR3 DNA: TGTGCCAGCAGACCGGACGGCTACGAGCAGTACTTC
J gene: TRBJ2-7
V gene: TRBV28
clone size: medium-sized
D gene: NA

CDR3 protein: CSARLAGSSYNEQFF
CDR3 DNA: TGCAGTGCTAGACTAGCGGGGAGCTCCTACAATGAGCAGTTCTTC
J gene: TRBJ2-1
V gene: TRBV20-1
clone size: many
D gene: TRBD2

CDR3 protein: CATSSGLGGLNSPLHF
CDR3 DNA: TGTGCCACCAGCAGTGGTCTAGGGGGCCTTAATTCACCCCTCCACTTT
J gene: TRBJ1-6
V gene: TRBV15
clone size: few
D gene: TRBD1

CDR3 protein: CASSFRGREQPQHF
CDR3 DNA: TGTGCCAGCAGTTTTAGAGGGCGGGAACAGCCCCAGCATTTT
J gene: TRBJ1-5
V gene: TRBV27
clone size: many
D gene: NA

CDR3 protein: CASSLTDRGTFEAFF
CDR3 DNA: TGTGCCAGCAGTTTAACCGACCGGGGGACTTTTGAAGCTTTCTTT
J gene: TRBJ1-1
V gene: TRBV12-3/TRBV12-4
clone size: many
D gene: NA

CDR3 protein: CASSQDRVNYGYTF
CDR3 DNA: TGCGCCAGCAGCCAAGACAGGGTTAACTATGGCTACACCTTC
J gene: TRBJ1-2
V gene: TRBV4-3
clone size: many
D gene: NA

CDR3 protein: CASSFGQWENTEAFF
CDR3 DNA: TGTGCCAGCAGTTTTGGTCAGTGGGAGAACACTGAAGCTTTCTTT
J gene: TRBJ1-1
V gene: TRBV12-3/TRBV12-4
clone size: many
D gene: NA

CDR3 protein: CASTKDSYEQFF
CDR3 DNA: TGTGCCAGCACTAAGGACAGTTATGAGCAGTTCTTC
J gene: TRBJ2-1
V gene: TRBV2
clone size: many
D gene: NA

CDR3 protein: CASSPGQTEAFF
CDR3 DNA: TGTGCCAGCAGCCCCGGACAGACCGAAGCTTTTTTT
J gene: TRBJ1-1
V gene: TRBV7-8
clone size: many
D gene: NA

CDR3 protein: CASSGTSGAEYNEQFF
CDR3 DNA: TGTGCCAGCAGCGGGACTAGCGGGGCCGAGTACAATGAGCAGTTCTTC
J gene: TRBJ2-1
V gene: TRBV2
clone size: NA
D gene: TRBD2

CDR3 protein: CSAPIWTANYGYTF
CDR3 DNA: TGCAGTGCCCCGATCTGGACGGCGAACTATGGCTACACCTTT
J gene: TRBJ1-2
V gene: TRBV20-1
clone size: many
D gene: NA

CDR3 protein: CASRENSNQPQHF
CDR3 DNA: TGTGCCAGCCGGGAGAATAGCAATCAGCCCCAGCATTTT
J gene: TRBJ1-5
V gene: TRBV6-2/TRBV6-3
clone size: NA
D gene: NA

CDR3 protein: CASGSGGSYNEQFF
CDR3 DNA: TGTGCCAGCGGCAGCGGGGGCTCCTACAATGAGCAGTTCTTC
J gene: TRBJ2-1
V gene: TRBV6-1
clone size: NA
D gene: TRBD2

CDR3 protein: CASSLGTERMNTEAFF
CDR3 DNA: TGCGCCAGCAGCCTAGGGACAGAAAGAATGAACACTGAAGCTTTCTTT
J gene: TRBJ1-1
V gene: TRBV5-1
clone size: many
D gene: TRBD1

CDR3 protein: CASSMRPQHF
CDR3 DNA: TGTGCCAGTAGTATGAGGCCCCAGCATTTT
J gene: TRBJ1-5
V gene: TRBV19
clone size: few
D gene: NA

CDR3 protein: CASSLSFLSYEQYF
CDR3 DNA: TGTGCCAGCAGTTTATCATTCCTATCCTACGAGCAGTACTTC
J gene: TRBJ2-7
V gene: TRBV27
clone size: NA
D gene: NA

CDR3 protein: CASRISGSGRGYTF
CDR3 DNA: TGTGCCAGTAGGATATCAGGGTCTGGGAGAGGCTACACCTTC
J gene: TRBJ1-2
V gene: TRBV19
clone size: few
D gene: NA

CDR3 protein: CASSPGQGAFYEQYF
CDR3 DNA: TGTGCCAGCAGCCCGGGACAGGGGGCCTTCTACGAGCAGTACTTC
J gene: TRBJ2-7
V gene: TRBV3-1
clone size: many
D gene: TRBD1

CDR3 protein: CASIPGQGIAEAFF
CDR3 DNA: TGTGCCAGCATTCCGGGACAGGGGATAGCTGAAGCTTTCTTT
J gene: TRBJ1-1
V gene: TRBV6-1
clone size: few
D gene: TRBD1